This T cell receptor (beta chain) was profiled in a study of blood T cell repertoires in COVID-19. Clones were read by immunoSEQ multiplex PCR, and TCRdb kept only the in-frame ones, dropping some. The sample includes roughly 45,000 clones, about 82% seen only once; the top ten take around 5%. In germline, CDR1 is MRHNA, CDR2 SNTAGT. This CDR3 has 15 amino acids. Trimming left V 6 bases short and J 0 bases short, with 15 bases between. This TCR was sampled from a man over 45 with active COVID-19. Specimen: peripheral blood. This sequence joins TRBV6-4 and TRBJ2-7; TRBD2 is a possible D gene (7 bases). CDR3 DNA sequence: TGTGCCAGCAGGGGGGGGACACCGTACTCCTACGAGCAGTACTTC. The encoded protein is CASRGGTPYSYEQYF.